What follows are 14 T cell receptor beta chains derived from one specimen sequenced in a study of OX40 agonist ivuxolimab in advanced cancers. The data were produced by immunoSEQ multiplex PCR, yet TCRdb's version contains in-frame clones alone and is incomplete. The sample has approximately 70,000 clones, around nine tenths seen once. The sample here was CD4+ or CD8+ T cells sorted from blood, taken in a trial of the OX40 agonist ivuxolimab. The receptors originated from an adult with an advanced solid tumor such as melanoma, head and neck, liver or kidney cancer.

The rearrangement uses TRBV4-1 and TRBJ2-7; 10 bases agree with TRBD2. The V gene's germline CDR1 is MGHRA and CDR2 YSYEKL. V was clipped by 4 bases and J by 6 bases; unmatched bases: 12. The CDR3 extends over 16 amino acids. CDR3 protein: CASSPLLGTSDGEQYF. As DNA, the CDR3 is TGCGCCAGCAGCCCTCTCCTCGGGACTAGCGATGGCGAGCAGTACTTC.

V usage is TRBV12-2 and J usage is TRBJ1-1; the DNA was not used to check the table's D call, TRBD1. TRBV12-2 is reported as a pseudogene. CDR3 length equals 15 residues. The CDR3 DNA reads as TGTGCAAGTCGTTTGGACAGGTACCTGAACACTGAAGCTTTCTTT. Translation: CASRLDRYLNTEAFF.

This clone has a single count. The rearrangement links TRBV19 to TRBJ2-3; 7 positions agree with TRBD1. Germline loops: CDR1 LNHDA, CDR2 SQIVND (reference sequence). Germline trimming cut 8 bases from V and 0 bases from J; bases unmatched to any gene: 8. CDR3 size: 15 residues. CDR3 coding DNA: TGTGCCAGTTCCAAGCGACAGGGTAGCACAGATACGCAGTATTTT. Amino acid sequence: CASSKRQGSTDTQYF. The full variable domain, in which reference TRBV19 and TRBJ2-3 provide the parts outside the CDR3, is DGGITQSPKYLFRKEGQNVTLSCEQNLNHDAMYWYRQDPGQGLRLIYYSQIVNDFQKGDIAEGYSVSREKKESFPLTVTSAQKNPTAFYLCASSKRQGSTDTQYFGPGTRLTVL.

The rearrangement links TRBV10-3 to TRBJ1-1; the D is unclear. The germline V gene encodes CDR1 ENHRY and CDR2 SYGVKD. The CDR3 loop spans 12 amino acids. Trimming pared 4 bases from V and 5 bases from J, leaving 8 bases between. The CDR3 spells CAISVSGTEAFF. The CDR3 DNA is TGTGCCATCAGTGTGTCGGGGACTGAAGCTTTCTTT.

In its sample, this clone was seen a few times. The chain joins TRBV5-4 to TRBJ2-1; D may correspond to TRBD1 or TRBD2 (5 bases each). V gave up 3 bases and J gave up 8 bases, with 12 bases separating them. The V gene's germline CDR1 is SGHNT and CDR2 YYREEE (reference sequence). The CDR3 covers 13 residues. The CDR3 loop reads CASSSGTGYEQFF. The CDR3 DNA follows: TGTGCCAGCAGCTCCGGGACGGGATATGAGCAGTTCTTC.

This clone was found once. The chain employs TRBV5-1 and TRBJ2-2, with unresolved D. This CDR3 region has 15 residues. CDR1 and CDR2 (germline): SGHRS, YFSETQ. With 2 bases removed from V and 0 bases from J, the gap between germline ends came to 8 bases. In DNA form, the CDR3 reads TGCGCCAGCAGCTTTTCGGGCCCGAACACCGGGGAGCTGTTTTTT. This translates into CASSFSGPNTGELFF.

The chain employs TRBV5-1 and TRBJ2-1; the D gene is possibly TRBD2 (6 bases). Germline values: CDR1 SGHRS, CDR2 YFSETQ. The length of the CDR3 is 16 residues. The V end lost 5 bases, the J end lost 5 bases, and 20 bases lay between the germline ends. The CDR3 sequence: CASRRLGTSNDNEQFF. In DNA, the CDR3 is TGCGCCAGCAGACGTTTGGGGACTTCCAACGACAATGAGCAGTTCTTC.

The V and J genes are TRBV27 and TRBJ2-1; 11 bases are a match to TRBD2. The CDR3 has 18 residues. CDR1 is MNHEY and CDR2 is SMNVEV in the germline V gene (reference sequence). Unmatched junction bases numbered 12, after V lost 4 bases and J lost 4 bases. Here the CDR3 reads CASSYRPPLAGDYNEQFF. The CDR3 nucleotides read TGTGCCAGCAGTTACCGCCCCCCACTAGCGGGAGATTACAATGAGCAGTTCTTC.

V usage is TRBV6-5 and J usage is TRBJ2-5; 8 bases match TRBD1. After removal of 2 bases from V and 3 bases from J, the junction contained 2 bases not matched to a gene. This CDR3 is 14 amino acids long. The germline CDR1 and CDR2 sequences are MNHEY and SVGAGI. For the CDR3, the DNA is TGTGCCAGCAGTTACGGGACAGGCAAAGAGACCCAGTACTTC. Translated: CASSYGTGKETQYF.

The chain links TRBV23-1 to TRBJ2-1; D gene uncertain. TRBV23-1 falls under the ORF class, with uncertain function. The CDR3 contains 19 residues. Deletions cut 4 bases from V and 2 bases from J, with 24 bases between. The CDR3, as DNA: TGCGCCAGCAGTCGACTTTACCGACGTGGGGTCACCCCCTACAATGAGCAGTTCTTC. This translates into CASSRLYRRGVTPYNEQFF.

This chain connects TRBV7-6 to TRBJ2-2, with 11 nucleotides matching TRBD2. The CDR3 length is 16 residues. With 5 bases clipped from V and 3 bases from J, the junction kept 5 bases outside the gene matches. CDR1 and CDR2 (germline): SGHVS, FNYEAQ. The CDR3 sequence: CASSNQLAGDTGELFF. DNA for the CDR3: TGTGCCAGCAGCAACCAACTAGCGGGGGACACCGGGGAGCTGTTTTTT.

This clone has just one count. This chain joins TRBV6-1 and TRBJ2-7, with a weak D call TRBD1 (5 bases). The CDR3 contains 14 residues. The V end lost 6 bases, the J end lost 5 bases, and 17 bases lay between the germline ends. CDR1 MNHNS and CDR2 SASEGT come from the germline V gene. CDR3 sequence: CASRRLNPGNEQYF. Here the CDR3 DNA reads TGTGCCAGCAGGCGGCTTAATCCAGGGAACGAGCAGTACTTC.

This clone turned up a few times. The rearrangement links TRBV30 to TRBJ1-4; perhaps TRBD1 as D (6 bases). Trimming shortened V by 8 bases and J by 7 bases, and 14 bases separated the two germline ends. The CDR3 spans 12 residues. Germline assignment: CDR1 GTSNPN and CDR2 SVGIG (reference sequence). CDR3 nucleotide sequence: TGTGCCCGCGGACAGTACGGTGAAAAACTGTTTTTT. Its translation: CARGQYGEKLFF. The whole variable domain, filled in from reference TRBV30 and TRBJ1-4, reads SQTIHQWPATLVQPVGSPLSLECTVEGTSNPNLYWYRQAAGRGLQLLFYSVGIGQISSEVPQNLSASRPQDRQFILSSKKLLLSDSGFYLCARGQYGEKLFFGSGTQLSVL.

This clone was counted between two and nine times. The chain has TRBV7-9 and TRBJ1-1; 11 bases match TRBD1. Germline V gene sequence: CDR1 SEHNR, CDR2 FQNEAQ (reference sequence). The CDR3 covers 13 residues. V dropped 6 bases and J dropped 5; count of bases not matched to a gene: 2. The CDR3 region is CASRDRGHTEAFF. The DNA for the CDR3 is TGTGCCAGCAGGGACAGGGGGCATACTGAAGCTTTCTTT.